This T cell receptor (beta chain) appears in the sequencing data of a study of glioma-infiltrating T cells after dendritic cell vaccination. Study summary: Autologous tumor lysate was loaded overnight onto monocyte-derived dendritic cells grown about seven days with IL-4 and GM-CSF.

Germline CDR1 is SGHRS and CDR2 is YFSETQ. The V and J ends lost 6 bases and 3 bases respectively, with 15 bases between them. This CDR3 spans 14 amino acids. TCRB CDR3 was amplified from 2 ug genomic DNA or less. The repertoire was sequenced with immunoSEQ multiplex PCR; TCRdb's copy has only in-frame clones and lacks some. This sample yields 55,000 to 75,000 clones, of which roughly 79% are seen a single time; 7% to 9% belongs to the top ten. The TCR sequence derives from a human donor with glioblastoma. Source: blood, taken before dendritic cell vaccination. This chain links TRBV5-1 with TRBJ1-1; D is perhaps TRBD1 (5 bases). DNA for the CDR3: TGCGCCAGCAAAAAATGGGGGGAGTACACTGAAGCTTTCTTT. Protein sequence: CASKKWGEYTEAFF.